The 32 T cell receptor beta chains presented below share a single source sample, sequenced in a study of neurological immune-mediated disorders. MiXCR, run by TCRdb on the 5' RACE reads, gives a single entry per CDR3 protein. The table lists 81,000 or so distinct CDR3 sequences, just over 5% of them singletons. Sequenced: PBMCs. Every receptor here comes from a woman in her twenties or thirties with multiple sclerosis.

The table lists this clonotype with many counts. The chain has TRBV10-3 and TRBJ1-1, with 7 bases lining up with TRBD1. CDR1 ENHRY and CDR2 SYGVKD come from the germline V gene. V trimming: 4 bases; J trimming: 6 bases; junction bases outside the gene matches: 5. The length of the CDR3 is 13 residues. The DNA of the CDR3 is TGTGCCATCAGTGGACAGGGAGACGCTGAAGCTTTCTTT. This translates into CAISGQGDAEAFF.

This clonotype occurred a few times. The genes are TRBV12-3 or TRBV12-4 and TRBJ2-1; 9 nucleotides line up with TRBD1. The CDR3 extends over 17 amino acids. With 4 bases clipped from V and 6 bases from J, the junction kept 13 bases outside the gene matches. The CDR3 protein is CASSSSSGTGIFNEQFF. The CDR3 DNA is TGTGCCAGCAGTTCCTCGTCCGGGACAGGGATTTTCAATGAGCAGTTCTTC.

As to this clonotype: A much larger clone sits a single nucleotide away, making a read error possible. The chain couples TRBV10-2 to TRBJ2-3; 12 positions match TRBD2. Germline V lookup: CDR1 WSHSY, CDR2 SAAADI. This CDR3 region has 15 residues. The CDR3 DNA reads TGCGCCAGCAGCGCGACTAGCGGGAGAACAGATAAGCAGTATTTT. This encodes CASSATSGRTDKQYF.

This clonotype was detected many times. The chain couples TRBV5-1 to TRBJ2-3; weak D call: TRBD2 (5 bases). V was shortened by 1 base and J by 2 bases, with 11 bases between the two germline ends. The length of the CDR3 is 15 residues. CDR1 SGHRS and CDR2 YFSETQ come from the germline V gene. The CDR3 DNA reads as TGCGCCAGCAGCTTGCGCGGGTTGGCCACAGATACGCAGTATTTT. Its protein product is CASSLRGLATDTQYF.

This clonotype was seen many times. This chain links TRBV19 with TRBJ2-1, with TRBD1 as a possible D gene (6 bases). CDR3 length: 15 amino acids. With 1 base removed from V and 6 bases from J, the gap between germline ends came to 13 bases. The germline CDR1 and CDR2 sequences are LNHDA and SQIVND (reference sequence). CDR3 sequence (DNA): TGTGCCAGTAGTATAGGACTACAGGGTGGCAATGAGCAGTTCTTC. This encodes CASSIGLQGGNEQFF.

V usage is TRBV5-5 and J usage is TRBJ1-2; D is undetermined. Trimming left V 1 base short and J 2 bases short, with 9 bases between. The CDR3 runs to 14 residues. Germline V gene sequence: CDR1 SGHKS, CDR2 YYEKEE (reference sequence). The CDR3 nucleotides are TGTGCCAGCAGCTTGAATCCGGGGAACTATGGCTACACCTTC. Its protein product is CASSLNPGNYGYTF.

This clonotype came up many times. V usage is TRBV12-3 or TRBV12-4 and J usage is TRBJ2-6; 10 positions match TRBD2. The CDR3 is 20 residues long. V was clipped by 5 bases and J by 0 bases; unmatched bases: 13. As DNA, the CDR3 is TGTGCCAGCAGTCGGGTCAGCGGGGGGGCCATATTCTCTGGGGCCAACGTCCTGACTTTC. It yields the protein CASSRVSGGAIFSGANVLTF.

In its sample, this clonotype was seen many times. CDR3 bases: TGTGCCAGCAGCTCAGACACTGCCGGCTACACCTTC. Encoded protein: CASSSDTAGYTF. V usage is TRBV7-9 and J usage is TRBJ1-2; unclear D gene. V was shortened by 4 bases and J by 8 bases, with 11 bases between the two germline ends. This CDR3 has 12 amino acids. Germline V lookup: CDR1 SEHNR, CDR2 FQNEAQ (reference sequence).

This clonotype came up a few times. The chain recombines TRBV5-1 with TRBJ1-1; D is unresolved. V was trimmed by 0 bases and J by 3 bases, leaving 12 bases between them. CDR1 and CDR2 (germline): SGHRS, YFSETQ. This CDR3 region has 15 residues. CDR3 in amino acids: CASSLDPGRDTEAFF. For the CDR3, the DNA is TGCGCCAGCAGCTTGGATCCGGGGAGGGACACTGAAGCTTTCTTT.

This clonotype was recorded at least ten times. The V call is TRBV18, the J call TRBJ2-5, with TRBD1 matching over 7 bases. V lost 1 base to trimming and J lost 5 bases; unmatched junction nucleotides: 7. CDR1 and CDR2 (germline): KGHSH, LQKENI. The CDR3 spans 15 residues. CDR3 region: CASSPLQGQQETQYF. In DNA, the CDR3 is TGTGCCAGCTCACCACTACAGGGGCAGCAGGAGACCCAGTACTTC.

This clonotype was picked up many times. The J gene is TRBJ2-7, the V gene TRBV5-1; 10 bases match TRBD1. Germline V gene data show CDR1 as SGHRS and CDR2 as YFSETQ. The CDR3 runs to 14 residues. Losses at the gene ends were 4 bases for V and 4 bases for J; bases not matched to a gene: 5. CDR3 DNA sequence: TGCGCCAGCAGCGATCGGACAGGGGGATACGAGCAGTACTTC. It encodes CASSDRTGGYEQYF.

This chain uses TRBV6-5 with TRBJ2-1; 9 nucleotides agree with TRBD2. V lost 6 bases, J lost 0 bases, and 9 bases stayed unmatched. Germline CDR1 and CDR2: MNHEY and SVGAGI. This CDR3 spans 17 amino acids. The chain's CDR3 is CASSPLASGDSYNEQFF. Here the CDR3 DNA reads TGTGCCAGCAGCCCTCTCGCTAGCGGGGACTCCTACAATGAGCAGTTCTTC.

This clonotype was detected ten times or more. V and J are TRBV12-3 or TRBV12-4 and TRBJ1-4, with D maybe TRBD1 (5 bases). The V gene lost 8 bases and the J gene lost 9 bases, with 13 bases spanning the gap. The CDR3 is 12 amino acids. CDR3 DNA: TGTGCCAGCCGGGAGGCAGGGAAAAAACTGTTTTTT. This sequence encodes CASREAGKKLFF.

This clonotype was seen many times. The chain has TRBV5-1 and TRBJ1-2; D possibly corresponds to TRBD1 (5 bases). V shed 4 bases and J shed 3 bases, with 19 bases lying between them. The germline gives CDR1 SGHRS, CDR2 YFSETQ. This CDR3 region has 16 residues. CDR3 loop: CASSITSGGMDYGYTF. The CDR3 DNA sequence: TGCGCCAGCAGCATAACCTCGGGGGGTATGGACTATGGCTACACCTTC.

This clonotype was observed at least ten times. The rearrangement joins TRBV5-1 to TRBJ2-2, with D unresolved. The V gene lost 1 base and the J gene lost 7 bases, with 8 bases spanning the gap. The germline gives CDR1 SGHRS, CDR2 YFSETQ. The CDR3 covers 13 residues. Written as DNA, the CDR3 is TGCGCCAGCAGCTTGACAGTTGGCGGGGAGCTGTTTTTT. Its translation is CASSLTVGGELFF.

This clonotype was detected many times. V gene TRBV5-1 combines with J gene TRBJ1-2, with a possible D match to TRBD1 (6 bases). Trimming took 4 bases from V and 3 from J, leaving 10 bases between them. The CDR3 totals 13 residues. Per the germline V gene, CDR1 is SGHRS and CDR2 is YFSETQ. The CDR3 reads CASSTGYDYGYTF. CDR3 nucleotides: TGCGCCAGCAGCACAGGGTACGACTATGGCTACACCTTC.

This clonotype was detected ten times or more. This chain uses TRBV3-1 with TRBJ2-7; the D is unclear. The CDR3 runs 15 residues. Germline values: CDR1 LGHDT, CDR2 YNNKEL (reference sequence). V lost 3 bases to trimming and J lost 3 bases, with 15 bases between them. The DNA of the CDR3 is TGTGCCAGCAGCCATACGAAGGGTAGAGGCTACGAGCAGTACTTC. It encodes CASSHTKGRGYEQYF.

There are many counts of this clonotype. V and J are TRBV20-1 and TRBJ1-1; D not certain. Between the trimmed V and J ends, which lost 0 bases and 4 bases, there was a span of 12 bases. Germline V gene data show CDR1 as DFQATT and CDR2 as SNEGSKA (reference sequence). This CDR3 has 14 residues. This CDR3 reads CSARDPELGTEAFF. The CDR3 DNA sequence: TGCAGTGCTAGAGATCCGGAATTGGGCACTGAAGCTTTCTTT.

There are a few counts of this clonotype. The chain couples TRBV20-1 to TRBJ1-1; D not resolved. The CDR3 loop spans 14 amino acids. Germline V gene sequence: CDR1 DFQATT, CDR2 SNEGSKA (reference sequence). Trimming shortened V by 0 bases and J by 0 bases, and 8 bases separated the two germline ends. The CDR3 nucleotides read TGCAGTGCTAGAGATCCTGGCATGAACACTGAAGCTTTCTTT. Translation: CSARDPGMNTEAFF.

This clonotype was counted many times. The rearrangement joins TRBV5-1 to TRBJ1-2; D may be TRBD1 (6 bases). This CDR3 is built from 12 residues. The germline V gene encodes CDR1 SGHRS and CDR2 YFSETQ. The V gene lost 4 bases and the J gene lost 5 bases, with 9 bases spanning the gap. This CDR3 reads CASSRDKYGYTF. The CDR3 DNA reads as TGCGCCAGCAGCCGGGACAAATATGGCTACACCTTC.

Many counts were recorded for this clonotype. V usage is TRBV3-1 and J usage is TRBJ1-4; D is ambiguous. Looked up from germline, CDR1 is LGHDT and CDR2 is YNNKEL (reference sequence). CDR3 length: 15 amino acids. The ends were cut back, 0 bases at V and 7 bases at J, with 12 bases in the middle. The CDR3 DNA follows: TGTGCCAGCAGCCAAGACTGGATGGGCGGTGAAAAACTGTTTTTT. It yields the protein CASSQDWMGGEKLFF.

This clonotype was found many times. The gene calls are TRBV24-1 and TRBJ2-2; 10 bases are shared with TRBD1. The CDR3 runs to 18 residues. Germline trimming cut 0 bases from V and 3 bases from J; bases unmatched to any gene: 6. Germline CDR1 and CDR2: KGHDR and SFDVKD. CDR3 sequence reads: CATSDLDGTGVYTGELFF. For the CDR3, the DNA is TGTGCCACCAGTGATTTGGATGGGACAGGGGTGTACACCGGGGAGCTGTTTTTT.

This clonotype is termed medium-sized. This sequence joins TRBV12-3 or TRBV12-4 and TRBJ1-1; D perhaps matches TRBD1 (5 bases). This CDR3 has 13 amino acids. The germline V and J ends were trimmed by 2 bases and 1 base, with 5 bases remaining between them. The CDR3 region has the DNA TGTGCCAGCAGTTTAACAGGGAACACTGAAGCTTTCTTT. This codes for CASSLTGNTEAFF.

This clonotype was counted ten times or more. The chain links TRBV5-6 to TRBJ2-3, with D hard to call. Trimming stripped 4 bases from V and 6 bases from J, with 9 bases between. The CDR3 runs 12 residues. Germline CDR1 is SGHDT and CDR2 is YYEEEE. The CDR3 nucleotides are TGTGCCAGCAGCATTAGGGCGGATACGCAGTATTTT. Amino acids: CASSIRADTQYF.

At least ten counts were recorded for this clonotype. The chain uses TRBV20-1 and TRBJ2-1; 8 bases line up with TRBD2. This CDR3 contains 19 residues. The J segment lost 0 bases and the V segment lost 0 bases, leaving 13 bases of the junction unmatched. Germline V gene lookup returns CDR1 DFQATT and CDR2 SNEGSKA (reference sequence). For the CDR3, the DNA is TGCAGTGCTAGAGATCTAACCCCGAGGACTAGCAGCTCCTACAATGAGCAGTTCTTC. Its translation is CSARDLTPRTSSSYNEQFF.

This clonotype has at least ten counts. It may be a read error: a sequence one base away is much more abundant. The chain is built from TRBV20-1 and TRBJ2-1, with TRBD2 identical over 10 bases. Germline V gene data show CDR1 as DFQATT and CDR2 as SNEGSKA (reference sequence). The trim removed 1 base at V and 0 bases at J, leaving 3 bases unmatched. This CDR3 has 16 residues. CDR3 bases: TGCAGTGCTAGAGTCCCTAGCGGGAGCTCCTACAATGAGCAGTTCTTC. Translating gives CSARVPSGSSYNEQFF.

This clonotype was seen repeatedly, ten times or more. The chain combines TRBV14 with TRBJ2-1, with 8 bases identical to TRBD2. Germline CDR1 SGHDN, CDR2 FVKESK. After removal of 4 bases from V and 7 bases from J, the junction contained 12 bases not matched to a gene. This CDR3 has 16 amino acids. In nucleotides, the CDR3 is TGTGCCAGCAGCCCTCTGGGCGCGGGGGGAATGAATGAGCAGTTCTTC. Translated: CASSPLGAGGMNEQFF.

This clonotype has at least ten counts. This chain joins TRBV5-1 and TRBJ2-3, with D possibly TRBD2 on 5 matching bases. V lost 3 bases, J lost 0 bases, and 14 bases lay in between. CDR3 length: 16 amino acids. The germline gives CDR1 SGHRS, CDR2 YFSETQ. The chain's CDR3 is CASSSAERISTDTQYF. CDR3 nucleotide sequence: TGCGCCAGCAGCTCAGCCGAGCGGATTAGCACAGATACGCAGTATTTT.

This clonotype was counted ten times or more. The genes are TRBV20-1 and TRBJ1-4; maybe TRBD1 (5 bases). Germline CDR1 reads DFQATT; CDR2 reads SNEGSKA (reference sequence). Trimming removed 3 bases from V and 4 bases from J, with 9 bases in between. The CDR3 is 13 amino acids. In DNA form, the CDR3 reads TGCAGTGCTAGGGGGCTTGGTAATGAAAAACTGTTTTTT. Translation gives CSARGLGNEKLFF.

This clonotype has at least ten counts. This sequence joins TRBV7-8 and TRBJ1-4; no clear D. This CDR3 contains 15 residues. Germline loops: CDR1 SGHVS, CDR2 FQNEAQ. V was shortened by 5 bases and J by 0 bases, with 10 bases between the two germline ends. The CDR3 DNA reads TGTGCCAGCAGCCCCTCAGTTGCAACTAATGAAAAACTGTTTTTT. Translating gives CASSPSVATNEKLFF.

This clonotype occurred many times. This chain connects TRBV5-6 to TRBJ2-7, with 8 bases identical to TRBD1. Germline CDR1 reads SGHDT; CDR2 reads YYEEEE. This CDR3 region has 15 residues. Germline trimming cut 4 bases from V and 6 bases from J; bases unmatched to any gene: 12. The CDR3 nucleotides read TGTGCCAGCAGCACAACCGGGACAGGAGGTTTCGAGCAGTACTTC. Its translation is CASSTTGTGGFEQYF.

The sample holds many counts of this clonotype. The chain joins TRBV7-9 to TRBJ1-1; no definite D call. CDR3 size: 12 residues. Trimming cost V 4 bases and J 3 bases, with 6 bases left between them. Germline lookup yields CDR1 SEHNR and CDR2 FQNEAQ (reference sequence). As DNA, the CDR3 is TGTGCCAGCAGCTCATGGGACACTGAAGCTTTCTTT. Translation: CASSSWDTEAFF.